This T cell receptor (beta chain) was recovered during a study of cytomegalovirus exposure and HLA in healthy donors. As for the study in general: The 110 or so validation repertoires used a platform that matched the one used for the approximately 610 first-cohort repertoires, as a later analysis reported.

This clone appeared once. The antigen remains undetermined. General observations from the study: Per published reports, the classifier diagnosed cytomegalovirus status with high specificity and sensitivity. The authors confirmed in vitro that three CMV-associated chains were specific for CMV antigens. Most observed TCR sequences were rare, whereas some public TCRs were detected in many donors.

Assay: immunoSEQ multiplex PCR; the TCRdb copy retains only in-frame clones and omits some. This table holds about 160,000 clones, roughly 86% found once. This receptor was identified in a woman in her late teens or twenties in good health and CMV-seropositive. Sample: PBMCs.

The DNA of the CDR3 is TGTGCCAGCAGCGCTCAGGGGGCCCAGTACTTC. Translated, it gives CASSAQGAQYF. V usage is TRBV7-8 and J usage is TRBJ2-5; 7 bases fit TRBD1. Germline V gene sequence: CDR1 SGHVS, CDR2 FQNEAQ. The junction had 3 bases not matched to a gene; V was cut back by 5 bases and J by 9 bases. The CDR3 has 11 residues.